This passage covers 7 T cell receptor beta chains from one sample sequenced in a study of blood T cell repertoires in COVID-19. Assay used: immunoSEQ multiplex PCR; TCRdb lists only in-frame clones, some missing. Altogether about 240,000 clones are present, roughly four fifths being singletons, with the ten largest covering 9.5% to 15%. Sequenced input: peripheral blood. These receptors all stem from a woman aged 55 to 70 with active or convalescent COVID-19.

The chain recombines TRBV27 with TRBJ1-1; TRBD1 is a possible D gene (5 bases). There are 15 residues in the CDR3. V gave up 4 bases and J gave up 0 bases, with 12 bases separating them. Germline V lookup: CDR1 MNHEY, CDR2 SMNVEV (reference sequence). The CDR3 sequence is CASSSNRILNTEAFF. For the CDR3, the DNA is TGTGCCAGCAGTTCTAACAGGATCCTGAACACTGAAGCTTTCTTT.

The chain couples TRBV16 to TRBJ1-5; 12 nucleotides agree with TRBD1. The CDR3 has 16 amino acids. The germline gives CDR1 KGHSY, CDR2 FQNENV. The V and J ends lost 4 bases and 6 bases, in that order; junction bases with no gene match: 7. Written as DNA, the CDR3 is TGTGCCAGCAGCCCCCGAGGGACAGGGGGCGGTCAGCCCCAGCATTTT. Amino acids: CASSPRGTGGGQPQHF.

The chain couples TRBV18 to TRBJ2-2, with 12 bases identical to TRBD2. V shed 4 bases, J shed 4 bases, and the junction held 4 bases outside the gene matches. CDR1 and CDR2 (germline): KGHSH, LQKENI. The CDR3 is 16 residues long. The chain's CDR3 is CASSQGTSGSTGELFF. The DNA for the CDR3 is TGTGCCAGCTCACAGGGGACTAGCGGGTCCACCGGGGAGCTGTTTTTT. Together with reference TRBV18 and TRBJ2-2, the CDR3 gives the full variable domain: NAGVMQNPRHLVRRRGQEARLRCSPMKGHSHVYWYRQLPEEGLKFMVYLQKENIIDESGMPKERFSAEFPKEGPSILRIQQVVRGDSAAYFCASSQGTSGSTGELFFGEGSRLTVL.

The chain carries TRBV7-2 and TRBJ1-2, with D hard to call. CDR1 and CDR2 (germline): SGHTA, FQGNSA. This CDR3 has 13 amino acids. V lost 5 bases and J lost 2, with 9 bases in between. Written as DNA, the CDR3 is TGTGCCAGCAGCCAACAGCTGAACTATGGCTACACCTTC. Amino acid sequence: CASSQQLNYGYTF.

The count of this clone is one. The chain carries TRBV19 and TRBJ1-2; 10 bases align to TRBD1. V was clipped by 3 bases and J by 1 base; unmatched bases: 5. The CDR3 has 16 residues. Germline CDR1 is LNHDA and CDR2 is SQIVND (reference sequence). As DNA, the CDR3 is TGTGCCAGTAGTATCCGGGACAGGGGATATAACTATGGCTACACCTTC. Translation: CASSIRDRGYNYGYTF. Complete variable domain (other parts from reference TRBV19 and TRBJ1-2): DGGITQSPKYLFRKEGQNVTLSCEQNLNHDAMYWYRQDPGQGLRLIYYSQIVNDFQKGDIAEGYSVSREKKESFPLTVTSAQKNPTAFYLCASSIRDRGYNYGYTFGSGTRLTVV.

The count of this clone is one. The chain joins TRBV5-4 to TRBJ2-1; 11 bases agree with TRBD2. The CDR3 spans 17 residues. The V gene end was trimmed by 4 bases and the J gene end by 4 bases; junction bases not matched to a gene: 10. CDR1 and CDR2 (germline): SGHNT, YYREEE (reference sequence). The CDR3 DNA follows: TGTGCCAGCAGCCCCCGTGGGCGGACTAGCGGGTACAATGAGCAGTTCTTC. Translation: CASSPRGRTSGYNEQFF. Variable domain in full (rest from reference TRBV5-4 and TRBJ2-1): ETGVTQSPTHLIKTRGQQVTLRCSSQSGHNTVSWYQQALGQGPQFIFQYYREEENGRGNFPPRFSGLQFPNYSSELNVNALELDDSALYLCASSPRGRTSGYNEQFFGPGTRLTVL.

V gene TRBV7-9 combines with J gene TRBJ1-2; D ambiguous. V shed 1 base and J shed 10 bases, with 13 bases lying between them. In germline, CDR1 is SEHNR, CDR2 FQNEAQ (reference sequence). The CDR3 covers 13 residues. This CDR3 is CASSLGRVLDYTF. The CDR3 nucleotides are TGTGCCAGCAGCTTAGGGAGGGTACTAGACTACACCTTC.